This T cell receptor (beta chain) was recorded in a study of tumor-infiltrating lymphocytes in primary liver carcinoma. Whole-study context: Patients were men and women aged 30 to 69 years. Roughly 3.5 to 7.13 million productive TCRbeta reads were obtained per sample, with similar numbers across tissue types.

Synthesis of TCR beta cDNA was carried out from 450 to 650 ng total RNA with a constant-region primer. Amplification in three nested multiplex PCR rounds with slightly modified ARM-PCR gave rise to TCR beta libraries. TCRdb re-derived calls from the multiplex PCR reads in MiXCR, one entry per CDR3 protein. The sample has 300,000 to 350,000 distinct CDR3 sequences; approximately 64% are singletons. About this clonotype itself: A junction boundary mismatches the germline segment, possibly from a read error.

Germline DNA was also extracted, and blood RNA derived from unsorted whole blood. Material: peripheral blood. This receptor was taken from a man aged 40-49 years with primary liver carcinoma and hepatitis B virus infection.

The CDR3 spells CVSGGKTSGAYEQYF. In DNA form, the CDR3 reads TGTGTCAGCGGAGGGAAGACTAGCGGGGCCTACGAGCAGTACTTC. The rearrangement links TRBV6-5 to TRBJ2-7, with TRBD2 matching 11 bases. The CDR3 has 15 amino acids. Germline CDR1 and CDR2: MNHEY and SVGAGI.